This TCR beta chain was recorded in a study of regulatory T cells in long-lasting Graves disease. General study points: Owing to a sample size that was small, accuracy may have been reduced.

The time point was: newly diagnosed GD, antithyroid drugs for less than 3 months. Making the TCR library involved RNA that had been extracted from PBMCs. CDR3 length: 15 amino acids. With 0 bases removed from V and 9 bases from J, the gap between germline ends came to 21 bases. CDR1 and CDR2 (germline): GTSNPN, SVGIG (reference sequence). This clonotype showed up just a few times. Its target is unknown. In building TCR beta libraries, iRepertoire HTBI primers were used together with Arm-PCR of CDR3 regions. TCRdb used MiXCR to reprocess the multiplex PCR reads, holding one entry per CDR3 protein. The table has 350,000 to 500,000 distinct CDR3 sequences, around 15% seen once. This same sample was also taken into another study, of T cells in Graves' hyperthyroidism and ophthalmopathy. Turning to that study: Appearing also in blood were most of the thyroid clonotypes expanded above 0.001.

This chain links TRBV30 with TRBJ2-7; D ambiguous. The TCR sequence derives from a woman aged 18-29 years with Graves disease. The source was peripheral blood mononuclear cells (PBMCs), collected at new diagnosis, from a patient treated with antithyroid drugs. CDR3: CAWSVLGGSIRLQYF. The CDR3 bases are TGTGCCTGGAGTGTCCTCGGTGGAAGCATACGCCTGCAGTACTTC. Supplemented by reference TRBV30 and TRBJ2-7, the full variable domain reads SQTIHQWPATLVQPVGSPLSLECTVEGTSNPNLYWYRQAAGRGLQLLFYSVGIGQISSEVPQNLSASRPQDRQFILSSKKLLLSDSGFYLCAWSVLGGSIRLQYFGPGTRLTVT.